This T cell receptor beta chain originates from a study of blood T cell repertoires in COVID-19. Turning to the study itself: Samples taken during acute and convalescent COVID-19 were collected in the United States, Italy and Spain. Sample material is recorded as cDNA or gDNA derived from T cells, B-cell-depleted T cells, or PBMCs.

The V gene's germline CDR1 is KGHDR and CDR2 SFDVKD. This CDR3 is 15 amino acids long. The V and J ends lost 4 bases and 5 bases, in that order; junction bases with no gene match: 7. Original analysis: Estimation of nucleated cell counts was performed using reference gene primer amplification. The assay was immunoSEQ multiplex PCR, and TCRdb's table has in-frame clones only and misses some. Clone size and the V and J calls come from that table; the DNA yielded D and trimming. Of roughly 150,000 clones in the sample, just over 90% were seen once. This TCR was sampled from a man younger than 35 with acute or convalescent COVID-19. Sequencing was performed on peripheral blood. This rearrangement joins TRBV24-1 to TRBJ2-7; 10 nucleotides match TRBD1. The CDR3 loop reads CATSDPRQGANEQYF. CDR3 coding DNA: TGTGCCACCAGTGACCCTCGACAGGGGGCTAACGAGCAGTACTTC.